Described below is a single T cell receptor beta chain sequence and its context. Its antigen remains unidentified. Time point: week 47, end of study. In the vaccine, a single dose held 300 ug of the mutant IDH1 20-mer peptide, along with topical imiquimod. Donors had new WHO grade 3 or 4 IDH1-mutant, ATRX-lost astrocytomas. Germline V gives CDR1 SEHNR, CDR2 FQNEAQ (reference sequence). The CDR3 covers 11 residues. V shed 6 bases and J shed 8 bases, with 10 bases lying between them. The assay was immunoSEQ multiplex PCR, and TCRdb's table has in-frame clones only and misses some. Among around 60,000 clones listed, over 80% were seen once. The data belong to a study of a mutant IDH1 vaccine in newly diagnosed glioma.

The sequencing here drew on PBMCs, taken from a glioma patient whose treatment included an IDH1 peptide vaccine. The chain combines TRBV7-9 with TRBJ1-2; D perhaps matches TRBD1 (5 bases). The receptor was isolated from a man aged 25-40 years with glioma. The CDR3 sequence: CASSPGNGYTF. The CDR3 nucleotides are TGTGCCAGCAGTCCAGGGAACGGCTACACCTTC. Combining the CDR3 with reference TRBV7-9 and TRBJ1-2 gives the whole variable domain DTGVSQNPRHKITKRGQNVTFRCDPISEHNRLYWYRQTLGQGPEFLTYFQNEAQLEKSRLLSDRFSAERPKGSFSTLEIQRTEQGDSAMYLCASSPGNGYTFGSGTRLTVV.